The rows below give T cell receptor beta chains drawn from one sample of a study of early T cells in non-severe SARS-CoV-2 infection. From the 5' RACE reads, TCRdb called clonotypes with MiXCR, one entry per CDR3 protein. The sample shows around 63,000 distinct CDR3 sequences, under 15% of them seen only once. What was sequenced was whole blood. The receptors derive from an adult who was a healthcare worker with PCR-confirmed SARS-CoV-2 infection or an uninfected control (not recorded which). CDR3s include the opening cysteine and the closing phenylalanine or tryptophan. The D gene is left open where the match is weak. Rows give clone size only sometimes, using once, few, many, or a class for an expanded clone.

CDR3 protein: CASSLGDRDTGELFF
CDR3 DNA: TGCGCCAGCAGCTTGGGGGACAGGGACACCGGGGAGCTGTTTTTT
J gene: TRBJ2-2
V gene: TRBV5-1
clone size: many
D gene: TRBD1

CDR3 protein: CASSLSTGELFF
CDR3 DNA: TGTGCCAGCAGCTTGTCCACCGGGGAGCTGTTTTTT
J gene: TRBJ2-2
V gene: TRBV6-1
clone size: many
D gene: -

CDR3 protein: CATRQADTQYF
CDR3 DNA: TGTGCCACCAGACAGGCAGATACGCAGTATTTT
J gene: TRBJ2-3
V gene: TRBV24-1
clone size: many
D gene: -

CDR3 protein: CAWSLQGADTQYF
CDR3 DNA: TGTGCCTGGAGCCTACAGGGGGCAGATACGCAGTATTTT
J gene: TRBJ2-3
V gene: TRBV30
clone size: many
D gene: TRBD1

CDR3 protein: CASRDTTNEKLFF
CDR3 DNA: TGTGCCAGCAGGGACACAACTAATGAAAAACTGTTTTTT
J gene: TRBJ1-4
V gene: TRBV12-3/TRBV12-4
clone size: many
D gene: -

CDR3 protein: CASSLATSGGHNEQFF
CDR3 DNA: TGTGCCAGCAGCTTAGCAACTAGCGGGGGCCACAATGAGCAGTTCTTC
J gene: TRBJ2-1
V gene: TRBV7-2
clone size: many
D gene: TRBD2

CDR3 protein: CASSHAGTGTYEQYF
CDR3 DNA: TGTGCCAGCAGCCATGCCGGGACAGGGACCTACGAGCAGTACTTC
J gene: TRBJ2-7
V gene: TRBV5-4
clone size: -
D gene: TRBD1

CDR3 protein: CASSQTDYGYTF
CDR3 DNA: TGTGCCAGCAGCCAAACAGACTATGGCTACACCTTC
J gene: TRBJ1-2
V gene: TRBV3-1
clone size: few
D gene: -

CDR3 protein: CSARALQGGNTEAFF
CDR3 DNA: TGCAGTGCTAGAGCGTTACAGGGCGGGAACACTGAAGCTTTCTTT
J gene: TRBJ1-1
V gene: TRBV20-1
clone size: many
D gene: -

CDR3 protein: CASSYSTGPAGANVLTF
CDR3 DNA: TGTGCCAGCAGTTACTCGACAGGGCCGGCTGGGGCCAACGTCCTGACTTTC
J gene: TRBJ2-6
V gene: TRBV6-5
clone size: many
D gene: TRBD1

CDR3 protein: CASSPVGRVNSPLHF
CDR3 DNA: TGTGCCAGCAGCCCCGTTGGCCGGGTTAATTCACCCCTCCACTTT
J gene: TRBJ1-6
V gene: TRBV6-2/TRBV6-3
clone size: many
D gene: -

CDR3 protein: CSVENRDSWAYEQYF
CDR3 DNA: TGCAGCGTTGAGAATCGGGACAGCTGGGCCTACGAGCAGTACTTC
J gene: TRBJ2-7
V gene: TRBV29-1
clone size: many
D gene: TRBD1

CDR3 protein: CASSPRSEARTDTQYF
CDR3 DNA: TGTGCCAGCAGCCCCCGGAGCGAGGCCCGCACAGATACGCAGTATTTT
J gene: TRBJ2-3
V gene: TRBV7-9
clone size: many
D gene: -

CDR3 protein: CASSFWDQPQHF
CDR3 DNA: TGTGCCAGCAGCTTTTGGGATCAGCCCCAGCATTTT
J gene: TRBJ1-5
V gene: TRBV7-2
clone size: -
D gene: -

CDR3 protein: CASSQGSGKLFF
CDR3 DNA: TGCGCCAGTTCCCAGGGATCGGGAAAACTGTTTTTT
J gene: TRBJ1-4
V gene: TRBV10-1
clone size: -
D gene: -

CDR3 protein: CASLGYEQFF
CDR3 DNA: TGTGCCTCACTGGGGTATGAGCAGTTCTTC
J gene: TRBJ2-1
V gene: TRBV30
clone size: -
D gene: -

CDR3 protein: CASSSGGSTEAFF
CDR3 DNA: TGTGCCAGCAGCTCAGGGGGGAGCACTGAAGCTTTCTTT
J gene: TRBJ1-1
V gene: TRBV5-4
clone size: many
D gene: TRBD1

CDR3 protein: CASSTTGTEFYGYTF
CDR3 DNA: TGTGCCAGCAGTACGACCGGGACAGAGTTCTATGGCTACACCTTC
J gene: TRBJ1-2
V gene: TRBV12-3/TRBV12-4
clone size: many
D gene: TRBD1

CDR3 protein: CASSPPLTRQNGELFF
CDR3 DNA: TGTGCCAGCAGCCCCCCCCTGACGAGGCAGAACGGGGAGCTGTTTTTT
J gene: TRBJ2-2
V gene: TRBV7-9
clone size: -
D gene: -

CDR3 protein: CASSPPGTGNSYNEQFF
CDR3 DNA: TGTGCCAGCAGCCCCCCAGGGACAGGGAACTCCTACAATGAGCAGTTCTTC
J gene: TRBJ2-1
V gene: TRBV11-3
clone size: many
D gene: TRBD1

CDR3 protein: CASSLEGGGPWETQYF
CDR3 DNA: TGTGCCAGCAGCTTGGAGGGCGGGGGGCCCTGGGAGACCCAGTACTTC
J gene: TRBJ2-5
V gene: TRBV5-4
clone size: few
D gene: TRBD2

CDR3 protein: CASSTQLAGGPNVPF
CDR3 DNA: TGTGCCAGCAGCACCCAACTAGCGGGGGGACCTAATGTTCCCTTC
J gene: TRBJ2-7
V gene: TRBV11-2
clone size: -
D gene: TRBD2

CDR3 protein: CASSSMRGIGETQYF
CDR3 DNA: TGTGCCAGCAGCTCGATGCGGGGGATCGGGGAGACCCAGTACTTC
J gene: TRBJ2-5
V gene: TRBV11-2
clone size: many
D gene: TRBD2

CDR3 protein: CASSGGLNTEAFF
CDR3 DNA: TGCGCCAGCAGCGGGGGACTGAACACTGAAGCTTTCTTT
J gene: TRBJ1-1
V gene: TRBV5-1
clone size: many
D gene: -

CDR3 protein: CSARAGTSGETQYF
CDR3 DNA: TGCAGTGCTAGAGCCGGGACTAGCGGGGAGACCCAGTACTTC
J gene: TRBJ2-5
V gene: TRBV20-1
clone size: many
D gene: TRBD2

CDR3 protein: CASSPTGGASGYTF
CDR3 DNA: TGTGCCAGCAGCCCCACAGGGGGCGCATCTGGCTACACCTTC
J gene: TRBJ1-2
V gene: TRBV9
clone size: -
D gene: TRBD1